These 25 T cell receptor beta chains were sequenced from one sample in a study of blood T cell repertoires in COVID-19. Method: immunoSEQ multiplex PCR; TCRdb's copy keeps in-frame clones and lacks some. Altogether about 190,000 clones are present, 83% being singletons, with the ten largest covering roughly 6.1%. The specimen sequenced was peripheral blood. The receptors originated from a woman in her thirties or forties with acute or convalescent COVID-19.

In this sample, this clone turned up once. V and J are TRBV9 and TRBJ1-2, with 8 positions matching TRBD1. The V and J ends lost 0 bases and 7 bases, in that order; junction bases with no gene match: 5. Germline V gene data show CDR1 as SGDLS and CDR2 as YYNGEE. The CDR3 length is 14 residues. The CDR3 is CASSVDGQGAGYTF. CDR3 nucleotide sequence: TGTGCCAGCAGCGTAGATGGACAGGGAGCTGGCTACACCTTC.

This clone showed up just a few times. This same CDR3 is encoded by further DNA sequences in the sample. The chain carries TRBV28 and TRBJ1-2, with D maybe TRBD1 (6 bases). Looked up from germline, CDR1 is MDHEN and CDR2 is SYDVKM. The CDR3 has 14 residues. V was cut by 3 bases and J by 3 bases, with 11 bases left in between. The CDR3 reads CASSLLGAHYGYTF. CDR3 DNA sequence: TGTGCCAGCAGTTTGTTGGGGGCGCACTATGGCTACACCTTC.

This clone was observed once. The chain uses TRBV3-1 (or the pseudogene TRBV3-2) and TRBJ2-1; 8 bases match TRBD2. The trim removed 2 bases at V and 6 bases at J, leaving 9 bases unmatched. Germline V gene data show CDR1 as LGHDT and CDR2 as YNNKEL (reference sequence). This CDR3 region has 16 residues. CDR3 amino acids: CASSQPSGLAPNEQFF. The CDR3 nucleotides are TGTGCCAGCAGCCAACCATCAGGACTAGCCCCCAATGAGCAGTTCTTC.

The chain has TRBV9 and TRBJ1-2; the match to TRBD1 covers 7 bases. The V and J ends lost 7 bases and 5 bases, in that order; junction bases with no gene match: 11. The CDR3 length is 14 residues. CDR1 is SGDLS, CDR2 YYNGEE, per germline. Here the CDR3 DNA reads TGTGCCAGCTCTCCGGGACAGTCGATGTATGGCTACACCTTC. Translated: CASSPGQSMYGYTF. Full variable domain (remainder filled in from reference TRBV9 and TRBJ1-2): DSGVTQTPKHLITATGQRVTLRCSPRSGDLSVYWYQQSLDQGLQFLIQYYNGEERAKGNILERFSAQQFPDLHSELNLSSLELGDSALYFCASSPGQSMYGYTFGSGTRLTVV.

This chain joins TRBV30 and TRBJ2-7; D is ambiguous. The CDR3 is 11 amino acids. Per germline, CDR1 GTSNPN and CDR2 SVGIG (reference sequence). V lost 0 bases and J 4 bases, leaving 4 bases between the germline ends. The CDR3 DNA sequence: TGTGCCTGGAGTGTGAGTTACGAGCAGTACTTC. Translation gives CAWSVSYEQYF.

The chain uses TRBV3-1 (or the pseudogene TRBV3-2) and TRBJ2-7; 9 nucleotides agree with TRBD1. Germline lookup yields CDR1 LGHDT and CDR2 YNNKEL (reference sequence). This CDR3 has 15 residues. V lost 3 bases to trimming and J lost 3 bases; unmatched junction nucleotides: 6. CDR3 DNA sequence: TGTGCCAGCAGCCAGGCCGGGACAGGGTTCTACGAGCAGTACTTC. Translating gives CASSQAGTGFYEQYF.

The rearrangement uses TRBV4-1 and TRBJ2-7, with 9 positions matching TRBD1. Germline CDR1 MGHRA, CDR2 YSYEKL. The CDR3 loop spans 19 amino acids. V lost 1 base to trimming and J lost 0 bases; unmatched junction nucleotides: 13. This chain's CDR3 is CASSQVVGGDRAHSYEQYF. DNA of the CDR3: TGCGCCAGCAGCCAAGTGGTTGGTGGGGACAGGGCCCACTCCTACGAGCAGTACTTC.

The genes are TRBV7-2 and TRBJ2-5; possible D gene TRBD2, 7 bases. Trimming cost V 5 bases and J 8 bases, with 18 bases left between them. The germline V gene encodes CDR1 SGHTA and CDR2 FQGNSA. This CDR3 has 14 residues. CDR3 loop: CASSPGGGQITQYF. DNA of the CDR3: TGTGCCAGCAGCCCCGGCGGGGGACAAATCACCCAGTACTTC.

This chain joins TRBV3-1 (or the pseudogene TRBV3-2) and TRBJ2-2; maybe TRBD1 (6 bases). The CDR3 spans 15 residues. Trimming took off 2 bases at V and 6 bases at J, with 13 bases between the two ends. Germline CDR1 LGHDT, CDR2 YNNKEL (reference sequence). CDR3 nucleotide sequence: TGTGCCAGCAGCCAACCGCAGGGGCGGGCCGGGGAGCTGTTTTTT. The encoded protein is CASSQPQGRAGELFF.

In DNA form, the CDR3 reads TGCGCCAGCAGCCAAGTCAGTCAGACAAATCAGCCCCAGCATTTT. The encoded protein is CASSQVSQTNQPQHF. The J gene is TRBJ1-5, the V gene TRBV4-1; D uncertain. V was clipped by 1 base and J by 4 bases, with 11 bases between them. Germline CDR1 reads MGHRA; CDR2 reads YSYEKL. CDR3 length equals 15 residues.

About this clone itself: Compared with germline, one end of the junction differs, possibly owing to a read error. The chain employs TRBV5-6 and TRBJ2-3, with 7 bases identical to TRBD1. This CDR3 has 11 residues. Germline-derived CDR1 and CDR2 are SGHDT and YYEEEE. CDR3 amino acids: CASSRQEGACF. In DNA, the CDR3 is TGTGCCAGCAGCCGCCAAGAGGGGGCTTGTTTT. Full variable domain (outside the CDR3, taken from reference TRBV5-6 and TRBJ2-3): DAGVTQSPTHLIKTRGQQVTLRCSPKSGHDTVSWYQQALGQGPQFIFQYYEEEERQRGNFPDRFSGHQFPNYSSELNVNALLLGDSALYLCASSRQEGACFGPGTRLTVL.

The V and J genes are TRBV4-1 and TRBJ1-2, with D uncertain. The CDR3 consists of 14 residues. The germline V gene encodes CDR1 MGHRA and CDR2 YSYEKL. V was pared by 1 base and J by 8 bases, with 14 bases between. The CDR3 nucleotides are TGCGCCAGCAGCCAAGGGACGGGAATAGGGGGCTACACCTTC. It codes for CASSQGTGIGGYTF.

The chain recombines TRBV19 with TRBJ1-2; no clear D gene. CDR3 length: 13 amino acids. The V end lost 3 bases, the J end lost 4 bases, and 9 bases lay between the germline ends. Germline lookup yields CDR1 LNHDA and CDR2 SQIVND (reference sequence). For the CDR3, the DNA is TGTGCCAGTAGTATGGGCGCCCTCTATGGCTACACCTTC. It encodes CASSMGALYGYTF.

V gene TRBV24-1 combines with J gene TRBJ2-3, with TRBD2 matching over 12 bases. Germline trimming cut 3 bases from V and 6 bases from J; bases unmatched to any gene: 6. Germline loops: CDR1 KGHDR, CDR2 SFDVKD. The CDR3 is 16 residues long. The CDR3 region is CATSDSSSGRVDTQYF. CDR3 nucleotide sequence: TGTGCCACCAGTGATAGTTCTAGCGGGAGGGTGGATACGCAGTATTTT.

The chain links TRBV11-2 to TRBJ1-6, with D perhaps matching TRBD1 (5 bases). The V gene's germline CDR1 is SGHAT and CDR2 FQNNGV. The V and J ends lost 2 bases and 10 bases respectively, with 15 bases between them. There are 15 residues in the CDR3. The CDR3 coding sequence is TGTGCCAGCAGCTTATCGGGATCGGGGGTCTCACCCCTCCACTTT. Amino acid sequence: CASSLSGSGVSPLHF.

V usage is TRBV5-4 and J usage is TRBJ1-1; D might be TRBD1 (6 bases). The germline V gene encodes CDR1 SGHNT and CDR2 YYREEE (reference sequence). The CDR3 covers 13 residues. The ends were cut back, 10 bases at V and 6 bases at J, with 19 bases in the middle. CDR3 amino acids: CAGGSLQPPEAFF. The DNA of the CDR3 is TGTGCCGGGGGCAGTCTTCAACCCCCTGAAGCTTTCTTT.

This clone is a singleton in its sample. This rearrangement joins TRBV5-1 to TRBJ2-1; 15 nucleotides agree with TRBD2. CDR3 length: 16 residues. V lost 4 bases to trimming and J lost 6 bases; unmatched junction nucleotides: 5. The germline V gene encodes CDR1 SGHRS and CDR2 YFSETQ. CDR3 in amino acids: CASSGGTSGGRNEQFF. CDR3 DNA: TGCGCCAGCAGCGGGGGGACTAGCGGGGGGCGCAATGAGCAGTTCTTC. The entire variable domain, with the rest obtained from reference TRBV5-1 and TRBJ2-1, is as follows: KAGVTQTPRYLIKTRGQQVTLSCSPISGHRSVSWYQQTPGQGLQFLFEYFSETQRNKGNFPGRFSGRQFSNSRSEMNVSTLELGDSALYLCASSGGTSGGRNEQFFGPGTRLTVL.

CDR3 DNA sequence: TGTGCCAGCTCACGACTATCAGGAGCCCACGAAAAACTGTTTTTT. Amino acids: CASSRLSGAHEKLFF. V gene TRBV18 combines with J gene TRBJ1-4; D gene ambiguous. The CDR3 covers 15 residues. The V and J ends lost 4 bases and 8 bases respectively, with 17 bases between them. Germline CDR1 and CDR2: KGHSH and LQKENI.

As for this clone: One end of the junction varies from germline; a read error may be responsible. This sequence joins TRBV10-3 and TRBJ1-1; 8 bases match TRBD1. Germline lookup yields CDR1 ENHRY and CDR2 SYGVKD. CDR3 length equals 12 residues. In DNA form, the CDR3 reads TGTGCCATCAGTGAGTCGATGGACAGGGTAAGGTTT. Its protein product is CAISESMDRVRF.

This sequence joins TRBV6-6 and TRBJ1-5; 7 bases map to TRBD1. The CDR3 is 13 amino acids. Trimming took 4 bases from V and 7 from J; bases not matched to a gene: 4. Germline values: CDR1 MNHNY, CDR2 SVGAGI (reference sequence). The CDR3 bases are TGTGCCAGCAGTTCAACAGGGGCCCAGCCCCAGCATTTT. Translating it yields CASSSTGAQPQHF.

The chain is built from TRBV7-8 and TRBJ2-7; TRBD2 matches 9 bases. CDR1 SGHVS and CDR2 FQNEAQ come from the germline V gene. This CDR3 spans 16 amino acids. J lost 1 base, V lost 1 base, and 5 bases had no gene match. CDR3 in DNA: TGTGCCAGCAGCTTAGTTAGCGGGAGAGGTTCCTACGAGCAGTACTTC. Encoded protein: CASSLVSGRGSYEQYF.

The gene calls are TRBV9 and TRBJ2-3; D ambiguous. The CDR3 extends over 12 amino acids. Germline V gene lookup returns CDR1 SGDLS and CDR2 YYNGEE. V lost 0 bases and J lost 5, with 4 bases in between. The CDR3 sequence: CASSVALDTQYF. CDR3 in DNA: TGTGCCAGCAGCGTAGCGTTAGATACGCAGTATTTT.

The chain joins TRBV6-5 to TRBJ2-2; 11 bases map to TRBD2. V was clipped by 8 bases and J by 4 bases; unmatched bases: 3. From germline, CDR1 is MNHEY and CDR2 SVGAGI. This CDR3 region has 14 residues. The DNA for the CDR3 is TGTGCCAGCGCTCTAGCGGGAGGCACCGGGGAGCTGTTTTTT. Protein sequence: CASALAGGTGELFF.

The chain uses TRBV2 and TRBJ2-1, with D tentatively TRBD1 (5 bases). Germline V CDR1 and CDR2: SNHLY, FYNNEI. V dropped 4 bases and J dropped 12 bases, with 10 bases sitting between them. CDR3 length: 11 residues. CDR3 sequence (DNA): TGTGCCAGCAGTGGGGGCTTTAGGCAGTTCTTC. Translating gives CASSGGFRQFF.

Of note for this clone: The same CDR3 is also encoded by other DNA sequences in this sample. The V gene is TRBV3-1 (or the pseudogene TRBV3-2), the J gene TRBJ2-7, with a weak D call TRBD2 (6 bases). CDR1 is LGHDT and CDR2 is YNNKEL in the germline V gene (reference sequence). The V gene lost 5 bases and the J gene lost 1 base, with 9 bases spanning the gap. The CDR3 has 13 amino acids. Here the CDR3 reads CASSYSGSYEQYF. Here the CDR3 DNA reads TGTGCCAGCAGCTACAGCGGGTCCTACGAGCAGTACTTC.